Below are 8 T cell receptor beta chains sequenced from a single sample in a study of beta chain features in type 1 diabetes. Isolated RNA was reverse transcribed in full, so expressed TCRB transcripts were sequenced. TCRdb's copy holds only in-frame clones and misses some; the assay was immunoSEQ multiplex PCR. The sample includes some 410,000 clones, more than 11% of them seen just once. The sample consisted of naive CD4+ T cells from blood. The receptor set was obtained from a man aged 30 to 39 in good health.

This clone has a handful of counts. J is TRBJ2-4 and V is TRBV7-9; TRBD2 matches 8 bases. The CDR3 runs 17 residues. Germline trimming cut 2 bases from V and 7 bases from J; bases unmatched to any gene: 13. CDR1 SEHNR and CDR2 FQNEAQ come from the germline V gene (reference sequence). This CDR3 reads CASSLPPRERGKNIQYF. CDR3 DNA: TGTGCCAGCAGCTTACCCCCTAGGGAGCGGGGGAAGAACATTCAGTACTTC.

In nucleotides, the CDR3 is TGTGCCAGCAGCTTTACACAGAACTATGGCTACACCTTC. This gives the protein CASSFTQNYGYTF. The chain has TRBV7-2 and TRBJ1-2; unclear D gene. CDR3 size: 13 residues. Germline V gives CDR1 SGHTA, CDR2 FQGNSA. V dropped 3 bases and J dropped 2 bases, with 7 bases sitting between them.

This clone was seen only a few times. The chain is built from TRBV18 and TRBJ1-3; 8 positions match TRBD1. The CDR3 is 16 amino acids. J was trimmed by 0 bases and V by 4 bases; bases with no gene match: 5. The V gene's germline CDR1 is KGHSH and CDR2 LQKENI. The CDR3 reads CASSLSGTGSGNTIYF. DNA of the CDR3: TGTGCCAGCTCACTCTCCGGGACAGGCTCTGGAAACACCATATATTTT.

This clone was recorded once. The J gene is TRBJ2-2, the V gene TRBV10-3; D may be TRBD1 (6 bases). The CDR3 is made up of 14 amino acids. The V gene lost 5 bases and the J gene lost 2 bases, with 9 bases spanning the gap. Germline V gives CDR1 ENHRY, CDR2 SYGVKD. The CDR3 sequence: CAISRTENTGELFF. As DNA, the CDR3 is TGTGCCATCAGTCGGACAGAAAACACCGGGGAGCTGTTTTTT.

The V call is TRBV5-6, the J call TRBJ2-3; no clear D. Trimming took 0 bases from V and 7 from J, leaving 18 bases between them. The CDR3 is 16 amino acids. From germline, CDR1 is SGHDT and CDR2 YYEEEE. CDR3 amino acids: CASSLGFRDGLYTQYF. CDR3 nucleotide sequence: TGTGCCAGCAGCTTGGGGTTTCGCGACGGATTATATACGCAGTATTTT.

This clone was observed a handful of times. The chain couples TRBV10-3 to TRBJ2-3; TRBD1 might be the D (6 bases). The V gene's germline CDR1 is ENHRY and CDR2 SYGVKD. This CDR3 contains 16 residues. V lost 7 bases, J lost 2 bases, and 19 bases lay in between. In DNA form, the CDR3 reads TGTGCCATCACCACCACACAGGGACGTTTCACAGATACGCAGTATTTT. Amino acids: CAITTTQGRFTDTQYF.

This clone was detected only a few times. The chain employs TRBV30 and TRBJ1-2; D unresolved. The length of the CDR3 is 10 residues. Per germline, CDR1 GTSNPN and CDR2 SVGIG (reference sequence). The germline V and J ends were trimmed by 2 bases and 14 bases, with 12 bases remaining between them. Written as DNA, the CDR3 is TGTGCCTGGAGTCAGACGGTGGGGACCTTC. Encoded protein: CAWSQTVGTF.

This clone was seen only a few times. The chain employs TRBV11-3 and TRBJ2-3, with unresolved D. This CDR3 has 12 residues. With 5 bases removed from V and 3 bases from J, the gap between germline ends came to 6 bases. CDR1 is SGHNT and CDR2 is YENEEA in the germline V gene. The CDR3 DNA is TGTGCCAGCAGCACAATTACAGATACGCAGTATTTT. Translation: CASSTITDTQYF.